These 21 T cell receptor beta chains originate from one sample sequenced in a study of CD8+CD57+ T cells in acquired aplastic anemia. Genomic DNA constituted the template upon which TCR beta VDJ and CDR3 profiling was performed. TCRdb analysed the reads with MiXCR anew, one entry per CDR3 protein. The sample yields fewer than 200,000 distinct CDR3 sequences, 45% to 60% seen once. All patients picked for sequencing had shown, by flow cytometry, an expansion of CD8+CD57+ cells. The sequencing input was sorted CD4+, CD8+, or CD8+CD57+ T cells (not recorded which) from PBMCs. All receptors come from a human donor with aplastic anemia.

This clonotype was counted many times. The chain links TRBV7-9 to TRBJ2-3; D might be TRBD2 (6 bases). CDR1 is SEHNR and CDR2 is FQNEAQ in the germline V gene (reference sequence). V was pared by 0 bases and J by 6 bases, with 7 bases between. The CDR3 length is 13 residues. The CDR3 DNA reads TGTGCCAGCAGCTTAGCCCTAGCGGATACGCAGTATTTT. Translation: CASSLALADTQYF.

This clonotype was observed at least ten times. This chain joins TRBV6-5 and TRBJ2-7, with 10 bases lining up with TRBD1. This CDR3 has 15 amino acids. V shed 6 bases and J 2 bases; nucleotides not matched to a gene: 7. CDR1 is MNHEY and CDR2 is SVGAGI in the germline V gene. CDR3 amino acids: CASSRAGTGAYEQYF. The CDR3, as DNA: TGTGCCAGCAGCCGGGCCGGGACAGGGGCCTACGAGCAGTACTTC.

The V call is TRBV15, the J call TRBJ2-2, with 10 bases lining up with TRBD2. V shed 0 bases and J 4 bases; nucleotides not matched to a gene: 17. Germline V lookup: CDR1 LNHNV, CDR2 YYDKDF (reference sequence). This CDR3 contains 21 residues. The CDR3 DNA is TGTGCCACCAGCAGAGAGGCGTCGTTAATGCTAGCGGGAGATGGCACCGGGGAGCTGTTTTTT. It yields the protein CATSREASLMLAGDGTGELFF.

This chain joins TRBV7-6 and TRBJ2-1; 7 bases match TRBD2. CDR1 is SGHVS and CDR2 is FNYEAQ in the germline V gene. The trim removed 2 bases at V and 9 bases at J, leaving 16 bases unmatched. The CDR3 contains 17 residues. CDR3 residues: CASSLLGAGTTSGEQFF. DNA of the CDR3: TGTGCCAGCAGCTTATTAGGGGCGGGGACTACTTCTGGTGAGCAGTTCTTC.

The rearrangement joins TRBV10-2 to TRBJ1-2, with 7 bases identical to TRBD1. The ends lost 3 bases at V and 5 bases at J; junction bases unmatched: 6. This CDR3 is built from 14 residues. Germline CDR1 WSHSY, CDR2 SAAADI. Here the CDR3 reads CASSDLTGKYGYTF. The CDR3 DNA reads TGCGCCAGCAGTGACCTGACAGGGAAGTATGGCTACACCTTC.

Worth noting for this clonotype: A single base separates this from a much larger clone, so it may be a read error. CDR3 DNA: TGTGCCAGCAGTTTAGGGAACGCCTATAGCAATCAGCCCCAGCATTTT. Encoded protein: CASSLGNAYSNQPQHF. This sequence joins TRBV12-3 or TRBV12-4 and TRBJ1-5; D ambiguous. The V end lost 1 base, the J end lost 0 bases, and 10 bases lay between the germline ends. This CDR3 is built from 16 residues.

The rearrangement uses TRBV15 and TRBJ1-4, with 8 bases identical to TRBD1. Germline loops: CDR1 LNHNV, CDR2 YYDKDF (reference sequence). Trimming cost V 3 bases and J 8 bases; bases outside gene matches: 11. The CDR3 has 16 residues. CDR3: CATSRDETGVREKLFF. Here the CDR3 DNA reads TGTGCCACCAGCAGGGATGAGACAGGGGTGCGGGAAAAACTGTTTTTT.

This chain connects TRBV5-4 to TRBJ2-7; perhaps D is TRBD1 or TRBD2 (10 bases each). V lost 4 bases to trimming and J lost 6 bases, with 23 bases between them. Germline CDR1 and CDR2: SGHNT and YYREEE (reference sequence). The CDR3 has 16 amino acids. CDR3 sequence: CASSVALAGTGAEQYF. The CDR3 nucleotides read TGTGCCAGCAGCGTGGCACTAGCGGGGACAGGGGCCGAGCAGTACTTC.

In the case of this clonotype: Just one base apart from a much larger clone, this may be a read error. The chain recombines TRBV9 with TRBJ2-3; D not resolved. This CDR3 is built from 14 residues. Germline CDR1 reads SGDLS; CDR2 reads YYNGEE. V lost 0 bases to trimming and J lost 2 bases, with 7 bases between them. For the CDR3, the DNA is TGTGCCAGCAGCGTAGTTCCAGTCACAGATACGCAGTATTTT. This encodes CASSVVPVTDTQYF. Complete variable domain (other parts from reference TRBV9 and TRBJ2-3): DSGVTQTPKHLITATGQRVTLRCSPRSGDLSVYWYQQSLDQGLQFLIQYYNGEERAKGNILERFSAQQFPDLHSELNLSSLELGDSALYFCASSVVPVTDTQYFGPGTRLTVL.

This clonotype was seen many times. The chain has TRBV10-3 and TRBJ2-5, with D possibly TRBD2 on 5 matching bases. The CDR3 is made up of 15 amino acids. V lost 0 bases to trimming and J lost 4 bases, with 12 bases between them. The germline V gene has CDR1 ENHRY and CDR2 SYGVKD. This chain's CDR3 is CAISESDTGVETQYF. CDR3 nucleotide sequence: TGTGCCATCAGTGAGTCTGACACCGGGGTAGAGACCCAGTACTTC.

The sample holds a few counts of this clonotype. The germline gene is not matched at one end of the junction; a read error may be the cause. The chain joins TRBV7-7 to TRBJ2-7, with a tentative D call TRBD1 (5 bases). Germline lookup yields CDR1 SSHAT and CDR2 FNYEAQ (reference sequence). The CDR3 extends over 13 amino acids. CDR3 nucleotides: TGTGCTAGCAGCGCAGGGCTTACCTACGAGCAGTACTTC. Translated: CASSAGLTYEQYF.

The rearrangement joins TRBV20-1 to TRBJ2-3; 10 bases map to TRBD2. This CDR3 comprises 15 residues. Germline V gives CDR1 DFQATT, CDR2 SNEGSKA (reference sequence). V lost 2 bases, J lost 6 bases, and 8 bases stayed unmatched. The CDR3 coding sequence is TGCAGTGCTAGACTCCATCTAGCGGGGGAGGATACGCAGTATTTT. It translates to CSARLHLAGEDTQYF.

This clonotype was observed many times. The CDR3 loop reads CASSIDGGSGYTF. Written as DNA, the CDR3 is TGTGCCAGTAGTATAGATGGGGGCTCCGGCTACACCTTC. This rearrangement joins TRBV19 to TRBJ1-2; possibly TRBD1 for D (6 bases). The CDR3 spans 13 residues. Trimming took off 0 bases at V and 8 bases at J, with 10 bases between the two ends. Germline assignment: CDR1 LNHDA and CDR2 SQIVND (reference sequence). The whole variable domain, remainder taken from reference TRBV19 and TRBJ1-2, is DGGITQSPKYLFRKEGQNVTLSCEQNLNHDAMYWYRQDPGQGLRLIYYSQIVNDFQKGDIAEGYSVSREKKESFPLTVTSAQKNPTAFYLCASSIDGGSGYTFGSGTRLTVV.

This clonotype was counted between two and nine times. The J gene is TRBJ2-4, the V gene TRBV12-3 or TRBV12-4; D may be TRBD1 (6 bases). This CDR3 has 13 amino acids. The ends were cut back, 6 bases at V and 8 bases at J, with 14 bases in the middle. CDR3 region: CASSPEQGHIQYF. For the CDR3, the DNA is TGTGCCAGCAGCCCTGAACAGGGCCACATTCAGTACTTC.

This clonotype was seen a handful of times. The rearrangement links TRBV3-1 to TRBJ1-2; D unclear. Trimming cost V 1 base and J 6 bases, with 3 bases left between them. The CDR3 is 11 amino acids. Germline lookup yields CDR1 LGHDT and CDR2 YNNKEL (reference sequence). The CDR3 nucleotides are TGTGCCAGCAGCCAAGGGGATGGCTACACCTTC. This codes for CASSQGDGYTF.

The chain is built from TRBV5-1 and TRBJ1-6; the D gene is possibly TRBD1 (6 bases). The V gene's germline CDR1 is SGHRS and CDR2 YFSETQ. The CDR3 length is 16 residues. Deletions cut 0 bases from V and 8 bases from J, with 15 bases between. The CDR3 protein is CASSLGTVQGDSPLHF. Written as DNA, the CDR3 is TGCGCCAGCAGCTTGGGGACAGTACAAGGGGATTCACCCCTCCACTTT.

The V gene is TRBV12-3 or TRBV12-4, the J gene TRBJ2-1; perhaps TRBD1 as D (7 bases). The germline V and J ends were trimmed by 2 bases and 0 bases, with 8 bases remaining between them. The CDR3 loop spans 15 amino acids. CDR3 residues: CASSLQGGSYNEQFF. In DNA, the CDR3 is TGTGCCAGCAGTTTACAGGGGGGCTCCTACAATGAGCAGTTCTTC.

In this sample, this clonotype turned up a few times. The chain uses TRBV29-1 and TRBJ2-7; 8 bases fit TRBD1. The CDR3 spans 13 residues. The V gene end was trimmed by 6 bases and the J gene end by 6 bases; junction bases not matched to a gene: 10. CDR1 is SQVTM and CDR2 is ANQGSEA in the germline V gene. CDR3 in amino acids: CSVDPGQEIEQYF. CDR3 nucleotides: TGCAGCGTCGACCCGGGACAGGAAATCGAGCAGTACTTC.

The chain joins TRBV7-8 to TRBJ2-5; 7 positions agree with TRBD1. The V segment lost 4 bases and the J segment 5 bases; nucleotides outside the gene matches: 10. The CDR3 spans 15 residues. From germline, CDR1 is SGHVS and CDR2 FQNEAQ. The chain's CDR3 is CASSSGVPRGETQYF. The CDR3 DNA is TGTGCCAGCAGCTCAGGGGTACCCAGGGGGGAGACCCAGTACTTC.

In its sample, this clonotype was seen many times. The V and J genes are TRBV15 and TRBJ2-3; D not resolved. Germline V CDR1 and CDR2: LNHNV, YYDKDF (reference sequence). Trimming took off 0 bases at V and 6 bases at J, with 16 bases between the two ends. This CDR3 is built from 16 residues. CDR3 nucleotides: TGTGCCACCAGCAGAGATCAAGGCTCTTTGGGGGATACGCAGTATTTT. Protein product: CATSRDQGSLGDTQYF.

This clonotype was detected only a few times. The genes are TRBV2 and TRBJ1-1; no firm D call. CDR1 SNHLY and CDR2 FYNNEI come from the germline V gene. This CDR3 is built from 14 residues. V lost 4 bases and J lost 2, with 11 bases in between. DNA of the CDR3: TGTGCCAGCAGTGTCCTTTTGACTAACACTGAAGCTTTCTTT. As protein: CASSVLLTNTEAFF.